These 9 T cell receptor beta chains share one sample of origin, sequenced in a study of shared clonotypes between healthy human individuals. The data were produced by immunoSEQ multiplex PCR, yet TCRdb's version contains in-frame clones alone and is incomplete. The profile covers about 1 million clones, with around 75% appearing a single time and about 1.5% taken by the ten largest. The sample comprised memory CD4+ T cells sorted from blood. Stated subset: CD45RA-negative fraction. The receptors shown here come from a man younger than 35 in good health.

This clone is medium-sized by share. Other nucleotide sequences from this sample produce the same CDR3. The rearrangement links TRBV5-4 to TRBJ2-2; D unresolved. The length of the CDR3 is 12 residues. Germline V gene data show CDR1 as SGHNT and CDR2 as YYREEE (reference sequence). The germline V and J ends were trimmed by 3 bases and 3 bases, with 3 bases remaining between them. CDR3 loop: CASSWDTGELFF. For the CDR3, the DNA is TGTGCCAGCAGCTGGGACACCGGGGAGCTGTTTTTT.

The chain combines TRBV4-3 with TRBJ2-7; TRBD1 might be the D (6 bases). The CDR3 runs to 17 residues. V shed 1 base and J shed 2 bases, with 18 bases lying between them. Looked up from germline, CDR1 is LGHNA and CDR2 is YSLEER. This chain's CDR3 is CASSQVATWDTTYEQYF. For the CDR3, the DNA is TGCGCCAGCAGCCAAGTGGCAACGTGGGACACAACCTACGAGCAGTACTTC.

V gene TRBV10-1 combines with J gene TRBJ2-3; D unclear. V was pared by 2 bases and J by 2 bases, with 2 bases between. CDR1 and CDR2 from the germline V gene are WNHNN and SYGVQD (reference sequence). The CDR3 is made up of 12 amino acids. In DNA form, the CDR3 reads TGCGCCAGCAGTGAGAACACAGATACGCAGTATTTT. It encodes CASSENTDTQYF.

The chain employs TRBV15 and TRBJ2-3; maybe TRBD2 (6 bases). Trimming removed 5 bases at V and 0 bases at J, with 21 bases between. The CDR3 loop spans 18 amino acids. Germline V gives CDR1 LNHNV, CDR2 YYDKDF (reference sequence). In DNA, the CDR3 is TGTGCCACCAGCCCGAAGGGTTCCAAAAGCGGGAGCACAGATACGCAGTATTTT. Translated, it gives CATSPKGSKSGSTDTQYF.

CDR3 residues: CASSQFRDRGYNEQFF. CDR3 DNA sequence: TGTGCCAGCAGCCAATTCCGGGACAGGGGCTACAATGAGCAGTTCTTC. The J gene is TRBJ2-1, the V gene TRBV7-2; 10 nucleotides agree with TRBD1. This CDR3 region has 16 residues. Germline lookup yields CDR1 SGHTA and CDR2 FQGNSA. V lost 5 bases to trimming and J lost 3 bases; unmatched junction nucleotides: 7.

CDR3 residues: CASSAKVGNQPQHF. In nucleotides, the CDR3 is TGTGCCAGCAGCGCCAAGGTGGGCAATCAGCCCCAGCATTTT. The rearrangement joins TRBV6-5 to TRBJ1-5; D gene uncertain. Trimming cost V 6 bases and J 2 bases, with 11 bases left between them. CDR1 MNHEY and CDR2 SVGAGI come from the germline V gene. CDR3 length equals 14 residues.

The chain couples TRBV5-1 to TRBJ2-1, with D tentatively TRBD1 or TRBD2 (6 bases each). This CDR3 is 15 amino acids long. Germline CDR1 reads SGHRS; CDR2 reads YFSETQ. V lost 4 bases, J lost 0 bases, and 11 bases lay in between. The CDR3 region is CASSEGGSSYNEQFF. CDR3 DNA sequence: TGCGCCAGCAGCGAGGGGGGCAGCTCCTACAATGAGCAGTTCTTC.

Remarks on this clone: A much larger clone differs from this one at a single base, so this may be a read error. The J gene is TRBJ2-7, the V gene TRBV7-2; 8 bases match TRBD1. From germline, CDR1 is SGHTA and CDR2 FQGNSA. CDR3 length: 14 residues. V gave up 5 bases and J gave up 0 bases; unmatched junction bases: 3. The CDR3 spells CASSVTGGSYEQYF. As DNA, the CDR3 is TGTGCCAGCAGCGTCACAGGGGGCTCCTACGAGCAGTACTTC. The entire variable domain, with the rest obtained from reference TRBV7-2 and TRBJ2-7, is as follows: GAGVSQSPSNKVTEKGKDVELRCDPISGHTALYWYRQSLGQGLEFLIYFQGNSAPDKSGLPSDRFSAERTGGSVSTLTIQRTQQEDSAVYLCASSVTGGSYEQYFGPGTRLTVT.

This chain links TRBV7-8 with TRBJ1-2, with 9 positions matching TRBD1. CDR1 and CDR2 (germline): SGHVS, FQNEAQ. The trim removed 7 bases at V and 1 base at J, leaving 7 bases unmatched. This CDR3 region has 15 residues. This CDR3 is CASTRDREFNYGYTF. The CDR3 bases are TGTGCCAGCACCAGGGACAGGGAATTTAACTATGGCTACACCTTC.